This section outlines one TCR beta chain sequence together with its context. Antigen specificity is unknown. This table comes from immunoSEQ multiplex PCR, and its TCRdb copy is limited to in-frame clones, with some not included. The sample contains fewer than 45,000 clones, over 55% of which appear only once. Per the germline V gene, CDR1 is SGHRS and CDR2 is YFSETQ. CDR3 length: 14 amino acids. V dropped 6 bases and J dropped 8; count of bases not matched to a gene: 7. These data are taken from a study of radiotherapy plus CTLA-4 blockade in lung cancer. Study-wide context: Disease control was present in 30% to 40% of patients, and objective responses in less than 20%. Study findings and constraints: The study found tumor-derived TCR clones expanded in blood after radiotherapy plus ipilimumab. Best predicting response, reportedly, were early blood T cell clone dynamics, with interferon-beta.

Chemo-refractory metastatic non-small-cell lung cancer patients received focal radiation with ipilimumab CTLA-4 blockade. This clonotype was sampled from a human donor with non-small cell lung cancer who had stable disease on radiotherapy plus ipilimumab. Sample: peripheral blood, taken from a patient treated with radiotherapy plus ipilimumab. This chain uses TRBV5-1 with TRBJ2-7; TRBD2 matches at 14 bases. As DNA, the CDR3 is TGCGCCAGCACCGTGGGGACTAGCGGGGGAAAGCAGTACTTC. Translating it yields CASTVGTSGGKQYF. The complete variable domain, with remaining parts taken from reference TRBV5-1 and TRBJ2-7, reads KAGVTQTPRYLIKTRGQQVTLSCSPISGHRSVSWYQQTPGQGLQFLFEYFSETQRNKGNFPGRFSGRQFSNSRSEMNVSTLELGDSALYLCASTVGTSGGKQYFGPGTRLTVT.